The sequence of this TCR beta chain was determined in a study of blood T cell repertoires in COVID-19. Overall study context: Donors in the United States, Italy and Spain gave samples during acute or convalescent COVID-19. PBMCs, B-cell-depleted T cells, or T cells were the source of the cDNA or gDNA that made up the material.

Per germline, CDR1 SGHTA and CDR2 FQGNSA. The CDR3 is made up of 18 amino acids. Unmatched junction bases numbered 15, after V lost 5 bases and J lost 6 bases. Original data processing: The assay estimated nucleated cells by amplifying reference gene primers. TCRdb's table, derived via immunoSEQ multiplex PCR, lists solely in-frame clones and lacks some. The DNA was the basis for D and trimming; V, J and clone size are from that table. This table holds tens of thousands of clones, 85% found once. The origin of this receptor is a human donor in a cohort sampled during active COVID-19. Sequenced material: peripheral blood. V usage is TRBV7-2 and J usage is TRBJ2-2; 10 bases agree with TRBD2. CDR3 in amino acids: CASSRDHPSGSVPGELFF. As DNA, the CDR3 is TGTGCCAGCAGCCGCGACCACCCTAGCGGGAGTGTCCCCGGGGAGCTGTTTTTT.